This TCR beta chain comes out of a study of T cell responses to AZD1222 COVID-19 vaccine. Generated by immunoSEQ multiplex PCR, the TCRdb table keeps only in-frame clones and is missing some. Seen here are 140,000 or so clones, around nine tenths observed once, and the top ten hold about 1.5%. V was trimmed by 0 bases and J by 2 bases, leaving 14 bases between them. Per the germline V gene, CDR1 is SGHRS and CDR2 is YFSETQ. The CDR3 is 16 amino acids. This chain connects TRBV5-1 to TRBJ2-5; possibly TRBD1 for D (6 bases). The sample consisted of peripheral blood, taken on day 0 of AZD1222 vaccination. The source is an adult in good health. In nucleotides, the CDR3 is TGCGCCAGCAGCTTGGCTTCGGGCAGGGGTCAAGAGACCCAGTACTTC. It codes for CASSLASGRGQETQYF.